This T cell receptor (beta chain) was captured by sequencing in a study of blood T cell repertoires in COVID-19. V dropped 3 bases and J dropped 2; count of bases not matched to a gene: 7. The CDR3 runs 16 residues. Germline V CDR1 and CDR2: DFQATT, SNEGSKA (reference sequence). Only in-frame clones appear in the TCRdb table, and some are missing; sequencing was by immunoSEQ multiplex PCR. The sample has more than 200,000 clones, approximately 86% seen once. The sequence came from a woman younger than 45 with acute COVID-19. The chain couples TRBV20-1 to TRBJ2-3, with TRBD2 matching 11 bases. The sample consisted of PBMCs or T cells enriched from blood (not recorded which). CDR3 loop: CSASRLAGWITDTQYF. CDR3 DNA sequence: TGCAGTGCTAGTAGACTAGCGGGGTGGATCACAGATACGCAGTATTTT.